One sample yielded the 24 T cell receptor beta chains listed below, sequenced in a study of identical twins. TCRdb analysed the 5' RACE reads with MiXCR anew, one entry per CDR3 protein. This sample yields hundreds of thousands of distinct CDR3 sequences, of which roughly 6% are seen a single time; 1.5% to 2% belongs to the top ten. The sequencing sample was made of naive T cells sorted from blood. These receptors originate from a man aged 18 to 30 in good health.

This clonotype appeared many times. This chain links TRBV20-1 with TRBJ1-4; D gene ambiguous. The CDR3 is 13 residues long. Per germline, CDR1 DFQATT and CDR2 SNEGSKA (reference sequence). Trimming left V 3 bases short and J 8 bases short, with 13 bases between. The CDR3: CSASLTPQEKLFF. The CDR3 DNA sequence: TGCAGTGCTAGTCTGACGCCCCAGGAAAAACTGTTTTTT.

This clonotype was counted many times. The chain recombines TRBV29-1 with TRBJ2-1, with TRBD1 matching 10 bases. The CDR3 is 14 amino acids. V lost 7 bases to trimming and J lost 6 bases; unmatched junction nucleotides: 9. Germline V lookup: CDR1 SQVTM, CDR2 ANQGSEA. The CDR3 nucleotides read TGCAGCGCCCTATCTCGGGACAGGGGCAATGAGCAGTTCTTC. Translating gives CSALSRDRGNEQFF.

In its sample, this clonotype was seen many times. This rearrangement joins TRBV4-2 to TRBJ2-2, with D possibly matching TRBD1 (5 bases). The CDR3 has 15 amino acids. V lost 0 bases, J lost 5 bases, and 10 bases lay in between. The germline V gene has CDR1 LGHNA and CDR2 YNFKEQ. The CDR3 nucleotides read TGTGCCAGCAGCCAAGAGGACCCAGGGACCGGGGAGCTGTTTTTT. Translated, it gives CASSQEDPGTGELFF.

This clonotype has a count of ten or more. V and J are TRBV7-9 and TRBJ2-1; TRBD1 agrees at 8 bases. The junction had 2 bases not matched to a gene; V was cut back by 2 bases and J by 5 bases. This CDR3 has 14 residues. In germline, CDR1 is SEHNR, CDR2 FQNEAQ (reference sequence). CDR3 sequence (DNA): TGTGCCAGCAGCTTAAACAGGGGGGACAATGAGCAGTTCTTC. Translating gives CASSLNRGDNEQFF.

This clonotype was seen ten or more times. The chain couples TRBV11-2 to TRBJ2-7; possible D gene TRBD2, 5 bases. CDR3 size: 14 residues. The V end was cut by 2 bases, the J end by 3 bases, with 11 bases between. Looked up from germline, CDR1 is SGHAT and CDR2 is FQNNGV. CDR3 bases: TGTGCCAGCAGCTTACGAGGGTCAATCTACGAGCAGTACGTC. Protein product: CASSLRGSIYEQYV.

This chain links TRBV5-1 with TRBJ2-3; 11 bases align to TRBD2. V shed 4 bases and J 5 bases; nucleotides not matched to a gene: 9. The length of the CDR3 is 16 residues. Germline loops: CDR1 SGHRS, CDR2 YFSETQ. CDR3 in amino acids: CASSLGTSGAVDTQYF. The DNA for the CDR3 is TGCGCCAGCAGCCTCGGGACTAGCGGAGCGGTAGATACGCAGTATTTT.

The chain carries TRBV19 and TRBJ1-5; 8 bases match TRBD1. This CDR3 comprises 15 residues. V dropped 8 bases and J dropped 6; count of bases not matched to a gene: 12. Germline V gene data show CDR1 as LNHDA and CDR2 as SQIVND (reference sequence). The CDR3 here is CASAQFGQGGQPQHF. In DNA, the CDR3 is TGTGCCAGTGCTCAATTTGGACAGGGCGGTCAGCCCCAGCATTTT.

In regard to this clonotype: A much larger clone lies a single base off, so this may be a read error. V and J are TRBV5-1 and TRBJ2-1; TRBD1 is a possible D gene (6 bases). Germline V gene data show CDR1 as SGHRS and CDR2 as YFSETQ. The CDR3 runs to 16 residues. CDR3 region: CASSLYRERAYNKQFF. The CDR3 DNA reads TGCGCCAGCAGCTTGTACAGGGAAAGGGCCTACAATAAGCAGTTCTTC.

This clonotype has at least ten counts. The chain uses TRBV6-1 and TRBJ1-5; D is ambiguous. The CDR3 runs to 12 residues. Germline V gene data show CDR1 as MNHNS and CDR2 as SASEGT. V lost 10 bases and J lost 4, with 11 bases in between. The CDR3, as DNA: TGTGCCACAGTGCAAGCTAATCAGCCCCAGCATTTT. Translation: CATVQANQPQHF.

In DNA form, the CDR3 reads TGTGCCAGCTCACCTCTTCCGTTCTGGGTCGGGACAGCCGAATATGGCTACACCTTC. Encoded protein: CASSPLPFWVGTAEYGYTF. The rearrangement links TRBV18 to TRBJ1-2; 7 bases align to TRBD1. CDR3 length: 19 residues. Germline V gene lookup returns CDR1 KGHSH and CDR2 LQKENI. Germline trimming cut 3 bases from V and 5 bases from J; bases unmatched to any gene: 21.

This clonotype was counted ten times or more. This CDR3 reads CASSLDRVNYEQYF. The DNA for the CDR3 is TGTGCCAGCAGTTTAGACAGGGTTAACTACGAGCAGTACTTC. J is TRBJ2-7 and V is TRBV28; 7 bases agree with TRBD1. The V gene's germline CDR1 is MDHEN and CDR2 SYDVKM. The CDR3 has 14 amino acids. V lost 2 bases and J lost 3; bases outside the gene matches: 4.

This clonotype was observed at least ten times. This sequence joins TRBV3-1 and TRBJ2-5; 7 nucleotides align to TRBD1. V was clipped by 0 bases and J by 2 bases; unmatched bases: 3. This CDR3 region has 15 residues. Germline V gives CDR1 LGHDT, CDR2 YNNKEL (reference sequence). The CDR3 sequence: CASSQDPRGQETQYF. The DNA of the CDR3 is TGTGCCAGCAGCCAAGACCCCAGGGGGCAAGAGACCCAGTACTTC.

In its sample, this clonotype was seen a few times. CDR3: CASSYSISTPRTIYF. Written as DNA, the CDR3 is TGTGCCAGCAGTTACTCGATCTCTACCCCTAGGACCATATATTTT. The chain uses TRBV6-5 and TRBJ1-3, with D unclear. This CDR3 comprises 15 residues. Germline lookup yields CDR1 MNHEY and CDR2 SVGAGI. V lost 0 bases to trimming and J lost 10 bases, with 16 bases between them.

This clonotype was picked up many times. The chain has TRBV7-9 and TRBJ2-2; D may be TRBD2 (6 bases). The germline CDR1 and CDR2 sequences are SEHNR and FQNEAQ (reference sequence). Trimming removed 3 bases at V and 7 bases at J, with 18 bases between. This CDR3 spans 16 amino acids. CDR3 nucleotides: TGTGCCAGCAGCTTTGCCCTTGAGACTAGTGGCGGGGAGCTGTTTTTT. Protein: CASSFALETSGGELFF.

V and J are TRBV5-4 and TRBJ2-1, with TRBD1 matching over 8 bases. Germline V CDR1 and CDR2: SGHNT, YYREEE (reference sequence). There are 15 residues in the CDR3. J gave up 3 bases and V 4 bases, and 6 bases lay outside the gene matches. The CDR3 loop is CASSPDRDIYNEQFF. DNA for the CDR3: TGTGCCAGCAGCCCGGACAGGGATATCTACAATGAGCAGTTCTTC.

The chain has TRBV6-1 and TRBJ2-5; D unresolved. The CDR3 is made up of 14 amino acids. Trimming took 4 bases from V and 3 from J, leaving 12 bases between them. Germline V gene data show CDR1 as MNHNS and CDR2 as SASEGT. The CDR3 DNA sequence: TGTGCCAGCAGTGGCTTCCGGCTAGAAGAGACCCAGTACTTC. It translates to CASSGFRLEETQYF.

This clonotype showed up many times. This rearrangement joins TRBV12-3 or TRBV12-4 to TRBJ2-1, with D tentatively TRBD1 (6 bases). The CDR3 runs to 12 residues. V lost 7 bases and J lost 15, with 19 bases in between. CDR3 sequence reads: CASTSQGTMGFF. CDR3 DNA sequence: TGTGCCAGCACCTCTCAGGGGACGATGGGGTTCTTC.

The chain carries TRBV5-5 and TRBJ2-7, with D possibly being TRBD2 (5 bases). The CDR3 is 14 residues long. V lost 2 bases to trimming and J lost 4 bases, with 13 bases between them. Germline CDR1 and CDR2: SGHKS and YYEKEE (reference sequence). The CDR3 loop is CASSFGMTNYEQYF. In nucleotides, the CDR3 is TGTGCCAGCAGCTTCGGGATGACAAATTACGAGCAGTACTTC.

This clonotype was seen ten or more times. The rearrangement joins TRBV5-1 to TRBJ2-1; 10 bases map to TRBD1. Germline-derived CDR1 and CDR2 are SGHRS and YFSETQ. After removal of 7 bases from V and 8 bases from J, the junction contained 18 bases not matched to a gene. There are 17 residues in the CDR3. CDR3 DNA: TGCGCCAGCGTAGCTTGGATCCGGGACAGGGGAATGGATGAGCAGTTCTTC. Amino acid sequence: CASVAWIRDRGMDEQFF. Combining the CDR3 with reference TRBV5-1 and TRBJ2-1 gives the whole variable domain KAGVTQTPRYLIKTRGQQVTLSCSPISGHRSVSWYQQTPGQGLQFLFEYFSETQRNKGNFPGRFSGRQFSNSRSEMNVSTLELGDSALYLCASVAWIRDRGMDEQFFGPGTRLTVL.

This clonotype was detected ten times or more. V gene TRBV7-9 combines with J gene TRBJ2-1, with 8 bases identical to TRBD2. V was pared by 6 bases and J by 6 bases, with 10 bases of the junction left unmatched. The CDR3 is made up of 15 amino acids. Germline CDR1 SEHNR, CDR2 FQNEAQ (reference sequence). CDR3 residues: CASSPGLVGGNEQFF. CDR3 coding DNA: TGTGCCAGCAGTCCGGGACTAGTGGGGGGCAATGAGCAGTTCTTC.

The rearrangement uses TRBV7-9 and TRBJ1-5, with a weak D call TRBD1 (5 bases). V shed 7 bases and J shed 1 base, with 11 bases lying between them. Germline-derived CDR1 and CDR2 are SEHNR and FQNEAQ (reference sequence). The CDR3 length is 14 residues. As DNA, the CDR3 is TGTGCCAGCACTTGGGGGGGGAGCAATCAGCCCCAGCATTTT. This encodes CASTWGGSNQPQHF.

The table lists this clonotype with many counts. At one boundary the junction diverges from the germline segment, which might be a read error. The CDR3 nucleotides are TGTGCCAGCAGCTTCCCGGGACAGGAGGTTAACTTC. It encodes CASSFPGQEVNF. V is TRBV7-9 and J is TRBJ2-4; 8 positions match TRBD1. Germline assignment: CDR1 SEHNR and CDR2 FQNEAQ (reference sequence). The CDR3 is 12 residues long.

This clonotype appeared a few times. This chain links TRBV6-2 or TRBV6-3 with TRBJ2-3, with no clear D. V was shortened by 7 bases and J by 0 bases, with 17 bases between the two germline ends. CDR3 length equals 16 residues. From germline, CDR1 is MNHEY and CDR2 SVGEGT. CDR3 sequence (DNA): TGTGCCAGCACTAAGACCGCCCGTCCTAGCACAGATACGCAGTATTTT. This translates into CASTKTARPSTDTQYF.

This clonotype was seen more than once but under ten times. CDR3 sequence reads: CASSLAAGSGYTF. As DNA, the CDR3 is TGTGCCAGCAGCTTGGCGGCTGGGTCTGGCTACACCTTC. The V gene is TRBV5-6, the J gene TRBJ1-2; the D is unclear. Germline loops: CDR1 SGHDT, CDR2 YYEEEE. The CDR3 is made up of 13 amino acids. Trimming took 0 bases from V and 7 from J, leaving 10 bases between them.